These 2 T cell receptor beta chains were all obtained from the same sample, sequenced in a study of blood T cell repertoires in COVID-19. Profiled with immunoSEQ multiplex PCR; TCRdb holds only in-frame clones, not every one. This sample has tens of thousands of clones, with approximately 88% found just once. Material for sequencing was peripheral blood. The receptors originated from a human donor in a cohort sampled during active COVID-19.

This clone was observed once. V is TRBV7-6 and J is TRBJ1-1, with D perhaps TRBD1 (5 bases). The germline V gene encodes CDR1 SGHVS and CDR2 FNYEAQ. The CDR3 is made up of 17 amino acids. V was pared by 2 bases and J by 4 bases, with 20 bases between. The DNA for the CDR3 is TGTGCCAGCAGCTTAAGGGAGGAGGGACGAGTCGGCACTGAAGCTTTCTTT. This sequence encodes CASSLREEGRVGTEAFF.

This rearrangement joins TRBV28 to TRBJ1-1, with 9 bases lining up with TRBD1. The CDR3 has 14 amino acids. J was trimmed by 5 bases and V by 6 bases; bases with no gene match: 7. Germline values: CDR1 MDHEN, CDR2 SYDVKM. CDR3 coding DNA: TGTGCCAGCAGAGGGGACAGGGATCGGACTGAAGCTTTCTTT. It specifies CASRGDRDRTEAFF.